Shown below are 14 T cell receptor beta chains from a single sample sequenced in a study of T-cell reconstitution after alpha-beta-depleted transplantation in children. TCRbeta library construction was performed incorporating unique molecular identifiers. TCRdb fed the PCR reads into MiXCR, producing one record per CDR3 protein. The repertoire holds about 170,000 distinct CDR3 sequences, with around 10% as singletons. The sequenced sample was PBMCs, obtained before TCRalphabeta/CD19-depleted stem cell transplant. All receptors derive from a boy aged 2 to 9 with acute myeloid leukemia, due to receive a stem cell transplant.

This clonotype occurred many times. The CDR3 nucleotides read TGTGCCATCAGTGACACGTCAGGGCGCTCCTACGAGCAGTACTTC. This codes for CAISDTSGRSYEQYF. V usage is TRBV10-3 and J usage is TRBJ2-7; D is possibly TRBD1 (5 bases). CDR1 and CDR2 from the germline V gene are ENHRY and SYGVKD. Trimming pared 3 bases from V and 0 bases from J, leaving 12 bases between. The CDR3 runs to 15 residues.

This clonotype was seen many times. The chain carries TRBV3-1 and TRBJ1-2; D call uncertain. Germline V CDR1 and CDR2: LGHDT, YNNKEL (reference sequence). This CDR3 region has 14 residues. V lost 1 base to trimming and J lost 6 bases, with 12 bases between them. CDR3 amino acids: CASSQGRAQDGYTF. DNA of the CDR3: TGTGCCAGCAGCCAAGGGAGGGCCCAGGATGGCTACACCTTC.

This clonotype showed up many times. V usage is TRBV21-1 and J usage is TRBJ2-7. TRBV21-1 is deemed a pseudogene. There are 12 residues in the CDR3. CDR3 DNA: TGTGCCAGCAGCAAAGCATGGCCCGAGCAGTACGTC. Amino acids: CASSKAWPEQYV.

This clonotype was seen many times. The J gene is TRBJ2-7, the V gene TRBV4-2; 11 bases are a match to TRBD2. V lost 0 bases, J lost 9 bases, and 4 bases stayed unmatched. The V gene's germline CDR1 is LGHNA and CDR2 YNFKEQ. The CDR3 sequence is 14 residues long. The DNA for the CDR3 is TGTGCCAGCAGCCAAGAAGGGACTAGCGGAAGGCAGTACTTC. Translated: CASSQEGTSGRQYF.

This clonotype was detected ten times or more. The DNA of the CDR3 is TGCAGTGCTAGAACCCGGGACATCTTTAACTATGGCTACACCTTC. It translates to CSARTRDIFNYGYTF. The chain links TRBV20-1 to TRBJ1-2, with TRBD1 as a possible D gene (6 bases). Germline CDR1 is DFQATT and CDR2 is SNEGSKA (reference sequence). The V end lost 2 bases, the J end lost 1 base, and 14 bases lay between the germline ends. The CDR3 covers 15 residues.

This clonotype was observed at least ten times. This chain's CDR3 is CASSLIRLAAKETQYF. The CDR3 DNA follows: TGTGCCAGCAGTTTGATTAGACTAGCGGCAAAAGAGACCCAGTACTTC. The chain links TRBV12-3 or TRBV12-4 to TRBJ2-5, with 9 bases matching TRBD2. With V trimmed by 3 bases and J by 3 bases, 8 bases remained unmatched. The CDR3 consists of 16 residues.

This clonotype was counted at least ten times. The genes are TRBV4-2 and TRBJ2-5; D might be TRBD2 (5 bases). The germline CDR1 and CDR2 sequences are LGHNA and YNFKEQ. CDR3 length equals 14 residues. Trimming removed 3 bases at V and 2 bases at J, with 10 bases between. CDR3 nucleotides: TGTGCCAGCAGCCAGGGAGCGGCTCAAGAGACCCAGTACTTC. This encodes CASSQGAAQETQYF.

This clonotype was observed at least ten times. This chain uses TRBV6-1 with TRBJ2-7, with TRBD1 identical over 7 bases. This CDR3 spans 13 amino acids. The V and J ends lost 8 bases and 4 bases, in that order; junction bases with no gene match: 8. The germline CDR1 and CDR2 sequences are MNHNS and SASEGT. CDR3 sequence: CASGQTGRYEQYF. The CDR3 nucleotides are TGTGCCAGCGGTCAGACAGGGAGATACGAGCAGTACTTC.

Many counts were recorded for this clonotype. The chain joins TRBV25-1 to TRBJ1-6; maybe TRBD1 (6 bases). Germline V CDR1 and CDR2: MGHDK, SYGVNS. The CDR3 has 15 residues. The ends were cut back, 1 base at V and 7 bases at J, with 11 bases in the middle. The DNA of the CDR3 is TGTGCCAGCAGTGAATTACAGGGAAAGAATTCACCCCTCCACTTT. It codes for CASSELQGKNSPLHF.

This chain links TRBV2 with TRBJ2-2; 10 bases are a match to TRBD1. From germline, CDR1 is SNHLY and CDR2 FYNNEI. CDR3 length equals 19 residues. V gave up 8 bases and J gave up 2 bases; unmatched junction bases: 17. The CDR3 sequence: CASENGRDRGIPNTGELFF. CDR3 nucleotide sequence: TGTGCCAGCGAAAACGGTCGGGACAGGGGAATCCCCAACACCGGGGAGCTGTTTTTT.

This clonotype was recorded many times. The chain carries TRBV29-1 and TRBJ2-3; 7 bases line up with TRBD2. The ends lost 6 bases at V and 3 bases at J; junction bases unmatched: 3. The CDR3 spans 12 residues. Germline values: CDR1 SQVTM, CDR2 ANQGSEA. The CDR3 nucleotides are TGCAGCGTCTTAGCGGGTACAGATACGCAGTATTTT. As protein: CSVLAGTDTQYF.

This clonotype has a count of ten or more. For the CDR3, the DNA is TGTGCCAGCAGCCAAGGACAGTCTACCGGGGAGCTGTTTTTT. As protein: CASSQGQSTGELFF. This chain uses TRBV4-2 with TRBJ2-2, with D tentatively TRBD1 (5 bases). The CDR3 extends over 14 amino acids. V lost 1 base to trimming and J lost 5 bases, with 8 bases between them. Germline V lookup: CDR1 LGHNA, CDR2 YNFKEQ.

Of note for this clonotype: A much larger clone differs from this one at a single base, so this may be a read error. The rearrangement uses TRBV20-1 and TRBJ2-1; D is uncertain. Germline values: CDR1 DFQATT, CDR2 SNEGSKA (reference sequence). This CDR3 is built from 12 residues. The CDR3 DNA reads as TGCAGTGCTAGAGGCCAGTACAATGAGCAGTCCTTC. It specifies CSARGQYNEQSF.

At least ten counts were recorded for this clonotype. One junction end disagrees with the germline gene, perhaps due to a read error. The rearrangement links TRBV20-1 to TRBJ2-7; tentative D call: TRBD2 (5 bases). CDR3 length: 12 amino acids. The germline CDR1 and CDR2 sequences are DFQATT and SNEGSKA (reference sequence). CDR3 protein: CSARAEKEGQYF. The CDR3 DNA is TGCAGTGCCAGAGCGGAGAAAGAAGGGCAGTACTTC.